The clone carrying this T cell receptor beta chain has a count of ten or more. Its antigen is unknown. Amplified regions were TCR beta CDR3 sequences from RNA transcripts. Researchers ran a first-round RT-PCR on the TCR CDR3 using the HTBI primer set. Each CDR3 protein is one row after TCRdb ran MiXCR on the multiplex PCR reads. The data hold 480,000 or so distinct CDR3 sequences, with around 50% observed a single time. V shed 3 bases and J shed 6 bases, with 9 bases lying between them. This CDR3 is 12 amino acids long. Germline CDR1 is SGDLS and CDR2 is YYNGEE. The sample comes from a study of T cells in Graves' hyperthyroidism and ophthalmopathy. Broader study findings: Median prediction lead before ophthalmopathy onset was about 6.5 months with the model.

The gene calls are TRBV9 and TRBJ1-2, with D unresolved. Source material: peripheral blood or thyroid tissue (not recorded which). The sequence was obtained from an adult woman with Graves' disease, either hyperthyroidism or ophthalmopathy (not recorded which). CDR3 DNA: TGTGCCAGCAGCGGCTTTTGGGATGGCTACACCTTC. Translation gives CASSGFWDGYTF.